This T cell receptor (beta chain) was obtained from a study of blood T cell repertoires in COVID-19. Turning to the study itself: Material from acute and convalescent COVID-19 was sourced from the United States, Italy and Spain. T cells, B-cell-depleted T cells, or PBMCs provided the cDNA or gDNA that served as material.

As processed by the authors: Amplification from reference gene primers served as the basis for estimated nucleated cell counts. The repertoire was sequenced with immunoSEQ multiplex PCR; TCRdb's copy has only in-frame clones and lacks some. V and J calls and clone size are as listed in that table; D and trimming were resolved from the DNA. The repertoire holds about 44,000 clones, 80% to 90% seen once, with 15% to 18% in the top ten. Germline assignment: CDR1 KGHSH and CDR2 LQKENI. CDR3 length: 17 residues. V was shortened by 1 base and J by 0 bases, with 13 bases between the two germline ends. The specimen was peripheral blood. V usage is TRBV18 and J usage is TRBJ2-1, with a weak D call TRBD2 (5 bases). The clonotype comes from a man between 65 and 85 years old with active COVID-19. Written as DNA, the CDR3 is TGTGCCAGCTCACCACAGGGTACGGGGAGCTCCTACAATGAGCAGTTCTTC. It codes for CASSPQGTGSSYNEQFF.